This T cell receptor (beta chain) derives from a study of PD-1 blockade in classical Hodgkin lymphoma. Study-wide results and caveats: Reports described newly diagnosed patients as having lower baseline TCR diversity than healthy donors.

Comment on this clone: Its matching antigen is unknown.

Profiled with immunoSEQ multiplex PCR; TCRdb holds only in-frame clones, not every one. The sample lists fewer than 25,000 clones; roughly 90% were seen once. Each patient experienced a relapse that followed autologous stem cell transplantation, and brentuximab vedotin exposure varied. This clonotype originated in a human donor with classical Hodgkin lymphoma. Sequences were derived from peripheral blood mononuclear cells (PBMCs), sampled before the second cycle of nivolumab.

In nucleotides, the CDR3 is TGCGCCAGCAGCAAACTGACAGGGGCCTACAATGAGCAGTTCTTC. This codes for CASSKLTGAYNEQFF. The chain combines TRBV5-1 with TRBJ2-1, with 8 nucleotides matching TRBD1. Germline V gene data show CDR1 as SGHRS and CDR2 as YFSETQ. Trimming at V came to 4 bases and at J to 2 bases, leaving 5 bases not matched to a gene. The CDR3 contains 15 residues.